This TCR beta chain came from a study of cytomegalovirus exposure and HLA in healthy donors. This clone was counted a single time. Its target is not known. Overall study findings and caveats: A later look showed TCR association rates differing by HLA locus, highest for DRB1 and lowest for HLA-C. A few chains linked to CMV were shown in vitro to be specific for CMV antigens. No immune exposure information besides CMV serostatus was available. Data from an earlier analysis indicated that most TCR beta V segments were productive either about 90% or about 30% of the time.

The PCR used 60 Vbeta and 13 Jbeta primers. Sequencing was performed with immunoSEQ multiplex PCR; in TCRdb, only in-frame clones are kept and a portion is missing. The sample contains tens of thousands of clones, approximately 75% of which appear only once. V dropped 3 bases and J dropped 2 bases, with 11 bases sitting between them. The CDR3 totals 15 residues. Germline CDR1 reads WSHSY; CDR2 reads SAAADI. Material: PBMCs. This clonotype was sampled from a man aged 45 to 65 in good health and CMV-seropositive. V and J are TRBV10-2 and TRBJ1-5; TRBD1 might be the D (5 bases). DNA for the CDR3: TGCGCCAGCAGTGAAAGGCGGGGGGGCAATCAGCCCCAGCATTTT. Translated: CASSERRGGNQPQHF.